This T cell receptor beta chain was sequenced during a study of cytotoxic CD8 clonotypes in ibrutinib-treated CLL. With 3 bases clipped from V and 5 bases from J, the junction kept 5 bases outside the gene matches. The CDR3 totals 14 residues. Germline lookup yields CDR1 PRHDT and CDR2 FYEKMQ (reference sequence). The source of roughly 2.1 micrograms of genomic DNA for TCR beta libraries was cryopreserved PBMCs. Using immunoSEQ multiplex PCR, the repertoire was profiled, and TCRdb retains in-frame clones only, with some absent. The sample records 300,000 or so clones, under 70% being singletons. This clone turned up a few times.

The source is a human donor with chronic lymphocytic leukemia. Sequencing was performed on PBMCs, taken after 36 months of ibrutinib treatment. The V and J genes are TRBV13 and TRBJ2-7; 9 positions agree with TRBD1. For the CDR3, the DNA is TGTGCCAGCAGCTTTGGGACAGGGTGGAACGAGCAGTACTTC. Translating gives CASSFGTGWNEQYF.